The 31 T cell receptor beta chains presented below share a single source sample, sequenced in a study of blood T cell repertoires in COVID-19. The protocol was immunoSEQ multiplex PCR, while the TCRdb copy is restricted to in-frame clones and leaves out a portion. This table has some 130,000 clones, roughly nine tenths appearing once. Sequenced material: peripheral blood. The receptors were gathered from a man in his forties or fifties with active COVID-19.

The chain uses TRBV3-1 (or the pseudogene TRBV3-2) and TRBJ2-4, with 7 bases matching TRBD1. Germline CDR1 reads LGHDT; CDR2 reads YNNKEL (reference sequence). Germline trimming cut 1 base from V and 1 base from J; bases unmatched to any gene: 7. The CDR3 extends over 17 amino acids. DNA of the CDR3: TGTGCCAGCAGCCAAGGTGGCTGGACAGGCGCCAAAAACATTCAGTACTTC. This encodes CASSQGGWTGAKNIQYF.

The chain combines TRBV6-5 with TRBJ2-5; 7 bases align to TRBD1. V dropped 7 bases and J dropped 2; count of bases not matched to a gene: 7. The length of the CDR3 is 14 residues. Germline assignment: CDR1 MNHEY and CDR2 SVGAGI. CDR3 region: CASTRGRGQETQYF. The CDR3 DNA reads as TGTGCCAGCACCCGGGGCAGGGGGCAAGAGACCCAGTACTTC.

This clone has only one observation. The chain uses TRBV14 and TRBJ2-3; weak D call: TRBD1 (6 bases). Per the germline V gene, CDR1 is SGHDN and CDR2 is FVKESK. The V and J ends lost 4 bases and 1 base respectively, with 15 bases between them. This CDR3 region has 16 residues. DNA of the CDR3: TGTGCCAGCAGCCGCGAAACAGGGTACGGCACAGATACGCAGTATTTT. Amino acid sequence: CASSRETGYGTDTQYF.

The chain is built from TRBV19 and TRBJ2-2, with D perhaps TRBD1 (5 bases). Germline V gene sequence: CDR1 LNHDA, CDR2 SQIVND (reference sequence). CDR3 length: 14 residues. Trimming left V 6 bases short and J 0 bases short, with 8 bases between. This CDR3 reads CASRTDSNTGELFF. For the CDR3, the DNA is TGTGCCAGTAGGACAGACTCGAACACCGGGGAGCTGTTTTTT.

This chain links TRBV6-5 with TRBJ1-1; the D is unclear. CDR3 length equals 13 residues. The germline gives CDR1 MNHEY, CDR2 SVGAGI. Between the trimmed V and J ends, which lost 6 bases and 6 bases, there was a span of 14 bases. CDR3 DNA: TGTGCCAGCAGAGAGGGTAGGCTGGCTGAAGCTTTCTTT. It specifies CASREGRLAEAFF.

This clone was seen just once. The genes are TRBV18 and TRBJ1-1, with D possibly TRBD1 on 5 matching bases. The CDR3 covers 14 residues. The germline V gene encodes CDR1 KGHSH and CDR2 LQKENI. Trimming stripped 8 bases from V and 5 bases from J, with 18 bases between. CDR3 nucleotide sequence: TGTGCCAGCCAAGACTCCAGGGTTGGGACTGAAGCTTTCTTT. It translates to CASQDSRVGTEAFF.

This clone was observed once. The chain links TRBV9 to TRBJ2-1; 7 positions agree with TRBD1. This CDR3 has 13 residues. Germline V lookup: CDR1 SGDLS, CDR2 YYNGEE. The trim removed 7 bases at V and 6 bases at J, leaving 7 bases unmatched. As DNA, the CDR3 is TGTGCCAGCGCGTTCACAGGGGCCAATGAGCAGTTCTTC. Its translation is CASAFTGANEQFF.

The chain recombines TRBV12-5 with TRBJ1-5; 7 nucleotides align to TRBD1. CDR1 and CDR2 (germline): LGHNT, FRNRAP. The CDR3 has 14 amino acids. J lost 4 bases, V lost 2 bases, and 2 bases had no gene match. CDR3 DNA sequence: TGTGCTAGTGGTTTGCTGGGACAGAATCAGCCCCAGCATTTT. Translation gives CASGLLGQNQPQHF.

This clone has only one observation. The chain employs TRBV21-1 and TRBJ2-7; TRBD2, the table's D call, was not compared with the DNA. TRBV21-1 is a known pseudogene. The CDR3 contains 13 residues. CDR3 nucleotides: TGTACCAGCAAGGGGGGAGGGACCTACGAGCAGTACGTC. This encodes CTSKGGGTYEQYV.

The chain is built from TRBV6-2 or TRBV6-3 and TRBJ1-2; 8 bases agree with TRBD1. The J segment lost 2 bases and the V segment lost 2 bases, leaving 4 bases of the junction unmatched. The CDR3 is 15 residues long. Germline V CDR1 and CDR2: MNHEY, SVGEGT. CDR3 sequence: CASSYTRTGNYGYTF. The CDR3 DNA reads TGTGCCAGCAGTTACACGAGGACAGGGAACTATGGCTACACCTTC.

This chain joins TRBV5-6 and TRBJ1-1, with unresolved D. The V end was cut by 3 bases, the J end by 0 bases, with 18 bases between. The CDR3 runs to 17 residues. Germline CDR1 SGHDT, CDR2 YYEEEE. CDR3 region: CASSYARSGIMNTEAFF. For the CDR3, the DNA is TGTGCCAGCAGCTACGCTAGGAGCGGAATTATGAACACTGAAGCTTTCTTT. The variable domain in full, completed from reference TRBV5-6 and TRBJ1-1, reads DAGVTQSPTHLIKTRGQQVTLRCSPKSGHDTVSWYQQALGQGPQFIFQYYEEEERQRGNFPDRFSGHQFPNYSSELNVNALLLGDSALYLCASSYARSGIMNTEAFFGQGTRLTVV.

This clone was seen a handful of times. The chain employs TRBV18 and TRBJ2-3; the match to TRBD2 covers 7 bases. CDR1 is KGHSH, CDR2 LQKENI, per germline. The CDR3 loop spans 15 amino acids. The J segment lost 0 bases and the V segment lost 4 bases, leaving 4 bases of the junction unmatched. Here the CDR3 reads CASSHRTRSTDTQYF. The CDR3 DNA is TGTGCCAGCTCACATCGGACTAGGAGCACAGATACGCAGTATTTT.

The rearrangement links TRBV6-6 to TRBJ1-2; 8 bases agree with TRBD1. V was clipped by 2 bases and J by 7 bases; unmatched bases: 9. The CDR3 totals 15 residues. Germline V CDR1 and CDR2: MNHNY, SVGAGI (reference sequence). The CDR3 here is CASSYRQGRDGGYTF. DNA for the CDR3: TGTGCCAGCAGTTACAGACAGGGGAGAGATGGTGGCTACACCTTC.

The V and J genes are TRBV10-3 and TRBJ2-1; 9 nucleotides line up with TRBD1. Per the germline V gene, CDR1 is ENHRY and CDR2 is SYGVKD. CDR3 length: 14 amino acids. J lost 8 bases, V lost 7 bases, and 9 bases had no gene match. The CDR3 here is CAIKGQGTGHEQFF. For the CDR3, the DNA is TGTGCCATCAAAGGTCAGGGGACAGGGCATGAGCAGTTCTTC.

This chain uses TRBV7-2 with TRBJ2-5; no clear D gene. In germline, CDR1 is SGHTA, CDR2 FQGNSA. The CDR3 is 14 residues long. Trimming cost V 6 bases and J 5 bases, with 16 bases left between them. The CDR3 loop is CASRTSRVGETQYF. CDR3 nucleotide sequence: TGTGCCAGCAGAACCAGTCGTGTGGGCGAGACCCAGTACTTC.

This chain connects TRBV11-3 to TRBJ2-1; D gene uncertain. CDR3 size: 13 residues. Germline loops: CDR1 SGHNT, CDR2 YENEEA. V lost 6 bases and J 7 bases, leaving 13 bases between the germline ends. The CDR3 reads CASSKQFNNEQFF. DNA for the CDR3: TGTGCCAGCAGTAAACAGTTTAATAATGAGCAGTTCTTC.

As DNA, the CDR3 is TGTGCCAGCTCACCGGCCAGGGCTGAGGCCACCATATATTTT. Its protein product is CASSPARAEATIYF. The rearrangement joins TRBV18 to TRBJ1-3, with D tentatively TRBD1 (5 bases). The CDR3 is 14 residues long. Germline loops: CDR1 KGHSH, CDR2 LQKENI. Trimming pared 3 bases from V and 9 bases from J, leaving 15 bases between. Full variable domain (missing parts from reference TRBV18 and TRBJ1-3): NAGVMQNPRHLVRRRGQEARLRCSPMKGHSHVYWYRQLPEEGLKFMVYLQKENIIDESGMPKERFSAEFPKEGPSILRIQQVVRGDSAAYFCASSPARAEATIYFGEGSWLTVV.

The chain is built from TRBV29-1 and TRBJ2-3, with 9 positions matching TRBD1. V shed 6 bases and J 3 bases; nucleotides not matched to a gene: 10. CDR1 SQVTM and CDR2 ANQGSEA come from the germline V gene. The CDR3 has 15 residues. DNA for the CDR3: TGCAGCGTCGCCCCCGGGACAGGGCTTACAGATACGCAGTATTTT. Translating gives CSVAPGTGLTDTQYF.

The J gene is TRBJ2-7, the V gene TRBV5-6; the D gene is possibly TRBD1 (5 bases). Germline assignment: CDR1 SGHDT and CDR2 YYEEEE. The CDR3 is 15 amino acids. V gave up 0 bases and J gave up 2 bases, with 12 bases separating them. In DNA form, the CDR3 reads TGTGCCAGCAGCTTGGGTAGCTTGACAGCCTACGAGCAGTACTTC. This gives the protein CASSLGSLTAYEQYF.

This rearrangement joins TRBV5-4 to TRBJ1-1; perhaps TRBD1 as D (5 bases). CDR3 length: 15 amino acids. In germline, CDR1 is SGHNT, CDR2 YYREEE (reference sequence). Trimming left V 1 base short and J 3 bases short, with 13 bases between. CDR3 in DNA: TGTGCCAGCAGCTTGCCGGGGGGAGGAGACACTGAAGCTTTCTTT. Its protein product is CASSLPGGGDTEAFF.

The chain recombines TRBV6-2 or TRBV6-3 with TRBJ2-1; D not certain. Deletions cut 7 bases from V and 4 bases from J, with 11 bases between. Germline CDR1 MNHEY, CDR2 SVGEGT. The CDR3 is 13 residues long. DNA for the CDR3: TGTGCCAGCACCCCGGTGAGTTACAATGAGCAGTTCTTC. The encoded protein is CASTPVSYNEQFF.

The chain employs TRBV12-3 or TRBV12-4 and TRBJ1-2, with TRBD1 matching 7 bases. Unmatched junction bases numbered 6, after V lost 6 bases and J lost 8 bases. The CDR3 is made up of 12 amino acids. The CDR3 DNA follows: TGTGCCAGCAGCAAGGGGGCAGGGGGCTACACCTTC. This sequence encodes CASSKGAGGYTF.

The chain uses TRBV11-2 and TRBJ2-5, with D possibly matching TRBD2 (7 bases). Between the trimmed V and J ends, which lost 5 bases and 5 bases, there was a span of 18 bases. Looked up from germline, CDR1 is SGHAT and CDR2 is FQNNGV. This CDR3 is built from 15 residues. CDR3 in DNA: TGTGCCAGCAGCACGAATAGGGGGGGGGTGGAGACCCAGTACTTC. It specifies CASSTNRGGVETQYF.

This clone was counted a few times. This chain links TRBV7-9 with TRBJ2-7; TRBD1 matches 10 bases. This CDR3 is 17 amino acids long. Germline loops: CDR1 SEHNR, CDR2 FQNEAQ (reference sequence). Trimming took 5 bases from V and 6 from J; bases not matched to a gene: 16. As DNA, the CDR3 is TGTGCCAGCAGCCCTGGACCGGGACAGGGGCTTTTTCGCGAGCAGTACTTC. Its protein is CASSPGPGQGLFREQYF.

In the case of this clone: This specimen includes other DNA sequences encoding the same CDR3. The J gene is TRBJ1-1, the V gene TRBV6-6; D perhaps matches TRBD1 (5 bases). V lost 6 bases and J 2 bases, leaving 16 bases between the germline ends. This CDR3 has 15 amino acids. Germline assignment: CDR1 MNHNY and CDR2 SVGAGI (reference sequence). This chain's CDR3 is CASSLARDSNTEAFF. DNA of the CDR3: TGTGCCAGCAGCCTCGCCCGAGACAGTAACACTGAAGCTTTCTTT.

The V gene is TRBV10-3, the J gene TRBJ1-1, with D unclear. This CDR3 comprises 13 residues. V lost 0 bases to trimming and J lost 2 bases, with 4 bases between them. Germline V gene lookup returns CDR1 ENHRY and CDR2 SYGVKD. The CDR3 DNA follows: TGTGCCATCAGTGAGTCCTTTAACACTGAAGCTTTCTTT. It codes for CAISESFNTEAFF.

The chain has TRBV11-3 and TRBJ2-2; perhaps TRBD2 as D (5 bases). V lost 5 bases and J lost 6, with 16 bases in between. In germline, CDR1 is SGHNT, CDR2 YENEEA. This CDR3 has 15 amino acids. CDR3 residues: CASSPPVTRSGELFF. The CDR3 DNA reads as TGTGCCAGCAGCCCACCGGTTACTAGGTCCGGGGAGCTGTTTTTT.

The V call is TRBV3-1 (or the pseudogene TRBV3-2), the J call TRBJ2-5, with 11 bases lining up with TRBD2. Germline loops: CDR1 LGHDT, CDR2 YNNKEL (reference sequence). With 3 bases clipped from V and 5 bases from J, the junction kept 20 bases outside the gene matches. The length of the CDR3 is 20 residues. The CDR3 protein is CASSQVQGTSGPRRGETQYF. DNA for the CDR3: TGTGCCAGCAGCCAGGTCCAAGGGACTAGCGGTCCCAGGAGGGGGGAGACCCAGTACTTC.

The CDR3 is CASIGDSPAKALHF. CDR3 bases: TGTGCCAGTATTGGGGACAGCCCAGCGAAAGCCCTCCACTTT. The J gene is TRBJ1-6, the V gene TRBV19; 7 positions match TRBD1. Germline assignment: CDR1 LNHDA and CDR2 SQIVND (reference sequence). This CDR3 contains 14 residues. After removal of 7 bases from V and 14 bases from J, the junction contained 14 bases not matched to a gene.

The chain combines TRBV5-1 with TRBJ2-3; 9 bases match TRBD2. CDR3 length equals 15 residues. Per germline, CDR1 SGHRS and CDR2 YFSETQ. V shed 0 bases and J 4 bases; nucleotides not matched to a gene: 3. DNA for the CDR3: TGCGCCAGCAGCTTGGTTGCGGGAGGGGCAGATACGCAGTATTTT. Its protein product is CASSLVAGGADTQYF. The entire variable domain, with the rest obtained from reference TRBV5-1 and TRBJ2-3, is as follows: KAGVTQTPRYLIKTRGQQVTLSCSPISGHRSVSWYQQTPGQGLQFLFEYFSETQRNKGNFPGRFSGRQFSNSRSEMNVSTLELGDSALYLCASSLVAGGADTQYFGPGTRLTVL.

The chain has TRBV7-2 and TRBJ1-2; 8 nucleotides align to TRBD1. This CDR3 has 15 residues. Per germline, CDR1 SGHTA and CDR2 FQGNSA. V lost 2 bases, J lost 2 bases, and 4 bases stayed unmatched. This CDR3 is CASSLKTGENYGYTF. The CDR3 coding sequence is TGTGCCAGCAGCTTAAAGACAGGGGAGAACTATGGCTACACCTTC.